This TCR beta chain was obtained from a study of T cell changes during pregnancy in multiple sclerosis. Measured with immunoSEQ multiplex PCR; TCRdb has only the in-frame clones, and not every one. Of just over 90,000 clones listed, 90% to 95% are singletons. The CDR3 covers 16 residues. The junction had 4 bases not matched to a gene; V was cut back by 3 bases and J by 4 bases. The germline V gene has CDR1 MGHRA and CDR2 YSYEKL. The source is a female donor in good health, enrolled as a control in a pregnancy study. This specimen consisted of peripheral blood, obtained after pregnancy. The rearrangement uses TRBV4-1 and TRBJ2-1; 12 bases agree with TRBD2. CDR3 amino acids: CASSQTSGGLYNEQFF. CDR3 DNA sequence: TGCGCCAGCAGCCAGACTAGCGGGGGACTTTACAATGAGCAGTTCTTC.